These 14 T cell receptor beta chains originate from one sample sequenced in a study of identifying expanded T cells in peripheral blood. The protocol was immunoSEQ multiplex PCR, while the TCRdb copy is restricted to in-frame clones and leaves out a portion. The table has approximately 130,000 clones, roughly 84% seen once. Specimen: blood. Receptors originate from a person aged 18-70 years in good health.

The rearrangement joins TRBV15 to TRBJ1-6, with D unresolved. Per germline, CDR1 LNHNV and CDR2 YYDKDF (reference sequence). This CDR3 is 14 amino acids long. V lost 0 bases to trimming and J lost 11 bases, with 11 bases between them. CDR3 bases: TGTGCCACCAGCAGAGATCCGTGGGTAGCACCCCTCCACTTT. Amino acid sequence: CATSRDPWVAPLHF.

The rearrangement joins TRBV6-5 to TRBJ1-1, with D perhaps matching TRBD1 (6 bases). Trimming removed 3 bases from V and 1 base from J, with 9 bases in between. The CDR3 has 14 residues. Germline V gene sequence: CDR1 MNHEY, CDR2 SVGAGI. CDR3: CASSYTGSNTEAFF. Here the CDR3 DNA reads TGTGCCAGCAGTTATACAGGGTCGAACACTGAAGCTTTCTTT.

The rearrangement joins TRBV6-5 to TRBJ1-4, with D unresolved. V was clipped by 2 bases and J by 5 bases, with 15 bases between them. Germline values: CDR1 MNHEY, CDR2 SVGAGI. There are 16 residues in the CDR3. As DNA, the CDR3 is TGTGCCAGCAGTTACGGCCCGCAGGTAGAAAATGAAAAACTGTTTTTT. It yields the protein CASSYGPQVENEKLFF.

V usage is TRBV9 and J usage is TRBJ2-5, with TRBD2 matching over 8 bases. Germline V gives CDR1 SGDLS, CDR2 YYNGEE. This CDR3 comprises 16 residues. J was trimmed by 4 bases and V by 3 bases; bases with no gene match: 11. CDR3 in amino acids: CASSATVGGARETQYF. The CDR3 DNA follows: TGTGCCAGCAGCGCCACCGTCGGGGGGGCGCGAGAGACCCAGTACTTC. The full variable domain, in which reference TRBV9 and TRBJ2-5 provide the parts outside the CDR3, is DSGVTQTPKHLITATGQRVTLRCSPRSGDLSVYWYQQSLDQGLQFLIQYYNGEERAKGNILERFSAQQFPDLHSELNLSSLELGDSALYFCASSATVGGARETQYFGPGTRLLVL.

Of note for this clone: The same CDR3 arises from other DNA sequences in this sample as well. J is TRBJ1-2 and V is TRBV7-9; the D gene is possibly TRBD1 (6 bases). The CDR3 totals 14 residues. Trimming cost V 4 bases and J 4 bases, with 13 bases left between them. The V gene's germline CDR1 is SEHNR and CDR2 FQNEAQ (reference sequence). CDR3 residues: CASSSDRWGYGYTF. CDR3 nucleotide sequence: TGTGCCAGCAGCTCGGACAGATGGGGCTATGGCTACACCTTC.

This clone was detected only once. The gene calls are TRBV7-2 and TRBJ1-6, with 8 bases aligning to TRBD1. The junction had 11 bases not matched to a gene; V was cut back by 5 bases and J by 2 bases. This CDR3 is built from 18 residues. The germline V gene has CDR1 SGHTA and CDR2 FQGNSA. CDR3 loop: CASSQPLDRAAYNSPLHF. The CDR3 bases are TGTGCCAGCAGCCAACCTCTGGACAGGGCGGCCTATAATTCACCCCTCCACTTT.

V is TRBV4-3 and J is TRBJ2-6; D unresolved. Germline-derived CDR1 and CDR2 are LGHNA and YSLEER. The CDR3 loop spans 16 amino acids. The germline V and J ends were trimmed by 0 bases and 0 bases, with 6 bases remaining between them. CDR3 amino acids: CASSQEEYSGANVLTF. The CDR3 DNA reads TGCGCCAGCAGCCAAGAGGAGTACTCTGGGGCCAACGTCCTGACTTTC.

The chain joins TRBV19 to TRBJ2-6; D uncertain. This CDR3 comprises 17 residues. The germline gives CDR1 LNHDA, CDR2 SQIVND (reference sequence). V lost 2 bases and J lost 0, with 11 bases in between. The CDR3 reads CASSIRNSLSGANVLTF. In DNA form, the CDR3 reads TGTGCCAGTAGTATAAGAAACTCACTCTCTGGGGCCAACGTCCTGACTTTC.

The J gene is TRBJ2-5, the V gene TRBV7-8; 7 bases agree with TRBD2. The CDR3 extends over 17 amino acids. V lost 2 bases, J lost 4 bases, and 13 bases stayed unmatched. The germline CDR1 and CDR2 sequences are SGHVS and FQNEAQ. The CDR3 bases are TGTGCCAGCAGCTTAAAACGGGGGAGGGCCGCCACAGAGACCCAGTACTTC. Protein: CASSLKRGRAATETQYF.

This clone was counted once. The chain combines TRBV19 with TRBJ2-7, with a possible D match to TRBD1 (5 bases). The CDR3 length is 14 residues. Trimming pared 4 bases from V and 5 bases from J, leaving 15 bases between. In germline, CDR1 is LNHDA, CDR2 SQIVND (reference sequence). In DNA form, the CDR3 reads TGTGCCAGTAGTACAGGGTTATACCACCACGAGCAGTACTTC. Translating it yields CASSTGLYHHEQYF.

The V gene is TRBV2, the J gene TRBJ1-2, with a weak D call TRBD1 (5 bases). The CDR3 runs to 13 residues. The germline CDR1 and CDR2 sequences are SNHLY and FYNNEI. V was trimmed by 6 bases and J by 7 bases, leaving 15 bases between them. The CDR3 here is CASRKTTVTGYTF. In DNA form, the CDR3 reads TGTGCCAGCAGAAAAACGACAGTAACTGGCTACACCTTC.

This rearrangement joins TRBV4-3 to TRBJ2-3; 9 positions match TRBD1. CDR3 size: 16 residues. Trimming took 3 bases from V and 4 from J; bases not matched to a gene: 8. Germline assignment: CDR1 LGHNA and CDR2 YSLEER. This CDR3 reads CASSHRPGQGPDTQYF. The CDR3, as DNA: TGCGCCAGCAGCCATCGCCCGGGACAGGGTCCAGATACGCAGTATTTT.

This clone was observed once. The chain links TRBV11-2 to TRBJ2-7; D possibly corresponds to TRBD1 (5 bases). Germline loops: CDR1 SGHAT, CDR2 FQNNGV. The V end lost 2 bases, the J end lost 4 bases, and 15 bases lay between the germline ends. The CDR3 is 15 residues long. The chain's CDR3 is CASSLSFLKGYEQYF. The DNA for the CDR3 is TGTGCCAGCAGCTTAAGCTTCTTAAAGGGGTACGAGCAGTACTTC.

Notes on this clone: A much larger clone lies a single base off, so this may be a read error. The sample contains more than one DNA sequence encoding this CDR3. The chain recombines TRBV6-5 with TRBJ1-3; no clear D gene. Germline V gene data show CDR1 as MNHEY and CDR2 as SVGAGI. Trimming took 7 bases from V and 0 from J, leaving 4 bases between them. The CDR3 is 12 residues long. CDR3 nucleotide sequence: TGTGCCAGCACCATCTCTGGAAACACCATATATTTT. Residues: CASTISGNTIYF.